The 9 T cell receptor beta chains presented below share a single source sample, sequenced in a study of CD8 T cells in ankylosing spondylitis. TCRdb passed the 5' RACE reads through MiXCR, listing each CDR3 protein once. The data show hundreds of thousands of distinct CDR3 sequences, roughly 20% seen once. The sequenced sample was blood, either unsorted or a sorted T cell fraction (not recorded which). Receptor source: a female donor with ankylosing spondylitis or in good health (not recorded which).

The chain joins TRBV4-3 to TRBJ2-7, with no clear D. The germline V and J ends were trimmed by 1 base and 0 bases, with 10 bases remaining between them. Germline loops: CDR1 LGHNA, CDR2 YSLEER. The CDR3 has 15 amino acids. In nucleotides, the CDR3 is TGCGCCAGCAGCCAAGGTCTCACAAACTCCTACGAGCAGTACTTC. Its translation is CASSQGLTNSYEQYF.

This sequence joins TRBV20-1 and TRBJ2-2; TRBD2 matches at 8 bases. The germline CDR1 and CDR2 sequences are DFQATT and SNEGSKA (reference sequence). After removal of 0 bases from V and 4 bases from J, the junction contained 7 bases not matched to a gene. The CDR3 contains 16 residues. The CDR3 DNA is TGCAGTGCTAGAGAGGTTTCGGCGGGGGGCACCGGGGAGCTGTTTTTT. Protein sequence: CSAREVSAGGTGELFF.

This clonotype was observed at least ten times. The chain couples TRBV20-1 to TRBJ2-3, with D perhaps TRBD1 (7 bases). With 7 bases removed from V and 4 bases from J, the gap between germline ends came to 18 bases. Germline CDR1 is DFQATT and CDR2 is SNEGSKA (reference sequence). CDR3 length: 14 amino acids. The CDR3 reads CSGQGGDGADTQYF. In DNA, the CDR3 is TGCAGTGGCCAGGGGGGAGACGGAGCAGATACGCAGTATTTT.

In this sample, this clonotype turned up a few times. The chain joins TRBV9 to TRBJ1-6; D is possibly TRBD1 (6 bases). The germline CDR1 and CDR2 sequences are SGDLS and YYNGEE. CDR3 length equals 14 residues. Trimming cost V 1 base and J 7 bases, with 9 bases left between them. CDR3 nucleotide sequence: TGTGCCAGCAGCGTAAAGGGGGTGAATTCACCCCTCCACTTT. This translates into CASSVKGVNSPLHF.

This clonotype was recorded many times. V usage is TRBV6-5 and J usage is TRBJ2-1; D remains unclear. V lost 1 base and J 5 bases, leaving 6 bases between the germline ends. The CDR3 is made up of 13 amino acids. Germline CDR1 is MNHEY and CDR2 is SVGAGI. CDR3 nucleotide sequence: TGTGCCAGCAGTTACTGGGCGGACAATGAGCAGTTCTTC. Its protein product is CASSYWADNEQFF.

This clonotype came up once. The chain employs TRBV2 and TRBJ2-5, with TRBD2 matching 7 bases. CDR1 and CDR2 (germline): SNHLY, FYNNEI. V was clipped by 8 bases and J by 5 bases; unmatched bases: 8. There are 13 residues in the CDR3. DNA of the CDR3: TGTGCCAGCGTGCGGCGGGAGAAGGAGACCCAGTACTTC. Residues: CASVRREKETQYF. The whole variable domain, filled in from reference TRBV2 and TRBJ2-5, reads EPEVTQTPSHQVTQMGQEVILRCVPISNHLYFYWYRQILGQKVEFLVSFYNNEISEKSEIFDDQFSVERPDGSNFTLKIRSTKLEDSAMYFCASVRREKETQYFGPGTRLLVL.

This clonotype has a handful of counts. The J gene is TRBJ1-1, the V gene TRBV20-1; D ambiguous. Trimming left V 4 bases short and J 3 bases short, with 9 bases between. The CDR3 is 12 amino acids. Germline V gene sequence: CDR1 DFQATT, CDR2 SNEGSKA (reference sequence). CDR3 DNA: TGCAGTGCTAAAGACCGATACACTGAAGCTTTCTTT. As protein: CSAKDRYTEAFF.

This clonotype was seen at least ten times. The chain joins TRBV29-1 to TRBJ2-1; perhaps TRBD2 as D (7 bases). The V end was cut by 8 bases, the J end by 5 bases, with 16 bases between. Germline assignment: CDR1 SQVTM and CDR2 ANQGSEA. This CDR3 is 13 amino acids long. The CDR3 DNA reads TGCAGCCTGCGGGGGCGAATCAACAATGAGCAGTTCTTC. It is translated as CSLRGRINNEQFF.

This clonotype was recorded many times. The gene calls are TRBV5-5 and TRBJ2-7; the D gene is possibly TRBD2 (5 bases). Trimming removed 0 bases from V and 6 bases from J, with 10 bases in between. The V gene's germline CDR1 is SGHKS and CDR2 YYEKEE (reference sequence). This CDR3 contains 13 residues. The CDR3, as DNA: TGTGCCAGCAGCTTGGAACATCGGGGCGAGCAGTACTTC. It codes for CASSLEHRGEQYF.